The rows below give T cell receptor beta chains drawn from one sample of a study of metastatic and nonmetastatic thyroid tumors. TCRdb re-processed the PCR reads through MiXCR. The table records about 14,000 clones, roughly 3.5% of them present only once. Material: tumor tissue. The receptors originated from a female donor with papillary thyroid cancer or a benign thyroid nodule (not recorded which). Some clones in this sample may be carry-over from other donors' samples. The CDR3 runs from the conserved cysteine through the conserved F or W. Fields, in order: V gene, J gene, clone size, D gene, CDR3 protein, CDR3 DNA. A D gene is named only where the DNA matches it firmly. Size is stated for part of the rows, as once, few or many counts, or as a class when the clone is expanded.

V gene: TRBV6-1
J gene: TRBJ1-5
clone size: NA
D gene: TRBD1
CDR3 protein: CASSEAGQGADQPQHF
CDR3 DNA: TGTGCCAGCAGTGAGGCGGGACAGGGGGCAGATCAGCCCCAGCATTTT

V gene: TRBV6-1
J gene: TRBJ2-3
clone size: few
D gene: TRBD1
CDR3 protein: CASRDTGGADTQYF
CDR3 DNA: TGTGCCAGCAGAGACACAGGGGGCGCAGATACGCAGTATTTT

V gene: TRBV6-1
J gene: TRBJ2-6
clone size: NA
D gene: NA
CDR3 protein: CASSEQGNSGANVLTF
CDR3 DNA: TGTGCCAGCAGTGAACAGGGGAACTCTGGGGCCAACGTCCTGACTTTC

V gene: TRBV28
J gene: TRBJ2-7
clone size: few
D gene: TRBD2
CDR3 protein: CASSFGGRDDEQYF
CDR3 DNA: TGTGCCAGCAGTTTCGGCGGGAGAGACGACGAGCAGTACTTC

V gene: TRBV6-2/TRBV6-3
J gene: TRBJ1-5
clone size: few
D gene: NA
CDR3 protein: CASTLGSGLNQPQHF
CDR3 DNA: TGTGCCAGCACCCTCGGGTCCGGGCTCAATCAGCCCCAGCATTTT

V gene: TRBV28
J gene: TRBJ2-3
clone size: few
D gene: TRBD2
CDR3 protein: CASSLFGGSADTQYF
CDR3 DNA: TGTGCCAGCAGTTTGTTTGGCGGGAGCGCAGATACGCAGTATTTT

V gene: TRBV5-5
J gene: TRBJ1-1
clone size: medium-sized
D gene: TRBD1
CDR3 protein: CASSWDRGLGATFF
CDR3 DNA: TGTGCCAGCAGCTGGGACAGGGGGCTGGGTGCGACTTTCTTT

V gene: TRBV6-2/TRBV6-3
J gene: TRBJ2-1
clone size: NA
D gene: TRBD2
CDR3 protein: CASSYSGGAGGHNEQFF
CDR3 DNA: TGTGCCAGCAGTTACTCGGGAGGGGCGGGAGGACACAATGAGCAGTTCTTC

V gene: TRBV10-3
J gene: TRBJ1-2
clone size: few
D gene: TRBD1
CDR3 protein: CAISLQGAGYTF
CDR3 DNA: TGTGCCATCAGTCTACAGGGGGCGGGCTACACCTTC

V gene: TRBV20-1
J gene: TRBJ2-3
clone size: few
D gene: TRBD2
CDR3 protein: CSARGLGGADTQYF
CDR3 DNA: TGCAGTGCTAGAGGCCTGGGAGGGGCAGATACGCAGTATTTT

V gene: TRBV6-5
J gene: TRBJ2-1
clone size: NA
D gene: TRBD2
CDR3 protein: CASSYLRAGFGYNEQFF
CDR3 DNA: TGTGCCAGCAGTTACTTAAGAGCGGGATTTGGCTATAATGAGCAGTTCTTC

V gene: TRBV6-2/TRBV6-3
J gene: TRBJ2-1
clone size: large
D gene: TRBD2
CDR3 protein: CASSMGLAVWSEQFF
CDR3 DNA: TGTGCCAGCAGTATGGGACTAGCGGTTTGGTCTGAGCAGTTCTTC

V gene: TRBV28
J gene: TRBJ1-1
clone size: few
D gene: NA
CDR3 protein: CASSFVTENTEAFF
CDR3 DNA: TGTGCCAGCAGTTTTGTCACAGAGAACACTGAAGCTTTCTTT

V gene: TRBV6-1
J gene: TRBJ1-2
clone size: many
D gene: NA
CDR3 protein: CASSATETTGGYGYTF
CDR3 DNA: TGTGCCAGCTCAGCGACAGAAACGACAGGTGGCTATGGCTACACCTTC

V gene: TRBV2
J gene: TRBJ1-1
clone size: few
D gene: NA
CDR3 protein: CASSEWGNTEAFF
CDR3 DNA: TGTGCCAGCAGTGAATGGGGGAACACTGAAGCTTTCTTT

V gene: TRBV20-1
J gene: TRBJ1-2
clone size: NA
D gene: NA
CDR3 protein: CSARETVYGYTF
CDR3 DNA: TGCAGTGCTAGAGAAACAGTATATGGCTACACCTTC

V gene: TRBV12-3/TRBV12-4
J gene: TRBJ1-3
clone size: NA
D gene: NA
CDR3 protein: CASSFRNTIYF
CDR3 DNA: TGTGCCAGCAGTTTTAGAAACACCATATATTTT

V gene: TRBV18
J gene: TRBJ1-3
clone size: few
D gene: NA
CDR3 protein: CASSPVAGNTIYF
CDR3 DNA: TGTGCCAGCTCACCAGTTGCTGGAAACACCATATATTTT

V gene: TRBV6-2/TRBV6-3
J gene: TRBJ1-3
clone size: NA
D gene: NA
CDR3 protein: CASTKAAGNTIYF
CDR3 DNA: TGTGCCAGCACGAAAGCGGCAGGAAACACCATATATTTT

V gene: TRBV6-4
J gene: TRBJ2-2
clone size: few
D gene: NA
CDR3 protein: CASSRDLANTGELFF
CDR3 DNA: TGTGCCAGCAGCCGGGACTTAGCGAACACCGGGGAGCTGTTTTTT

V gene: TRBV30
J gene: TRBJ1-5
clone size: few
D gene: NA
CDR3 protein: CAWSVTTGFSNQPQHF
CDR3 DNA: TGTGCCTGGAGTGTGACTACAGGGTTTAGCAATCAGCCCCAGCATTTT

V gene: TRBV6-1
J gene: TRBJ1-1
clone size: NA
D gene: TRBD1
CDR3 protein: CASNLDRMNTEAFF
CDR3 DNA: TGTGCCAGCAACCTGGACAGGATGAACACTGAAGCTTTCTTT

V gene: TRBV6-1
J gene: TRBJ1-1
clone size: few
D gene: NA
CDR3 protein: CASSEQGSDTEAFF
CDR3 DNA: TGTGCCAGCAGTGAACAGGGGAGTGACACTGAAGCTTTCTTT

V gene: TRBV28
J gene: TRBJ2-6
clone size: NA
D gene: TRBD1
CDR3 protein: CASRIQGAGANVLTF
CDR3 DNA: TGTGCCAGCAGGATCCAGGGGGCTGGGGCCAACGTCCTGACTTTC

V gene: TRBV28
J gene: TRBJ1-6
clone size: NA
D gene: NA
CDR3 protein: CASSPRPHTSSYNSPLHF
CDR3 DNA: TGTGCCAGCAGCCCCCGCCCTCACACTAGCTCCTATAATTCACCCCTCCACTTT

V gene: TRBV6-2/TRBV6-3
J gene: TRBJ2-2
clone size: few
D gene: TRBD2
CDR3 protein: CATGGLAGEDTGELFF
CDR3 DNA: TGTGCCACCGGAGGACTAGCGGGAGAGGACACCGGGGAGCTGTTTTTT

V gene: TRBV6-1
J gene: TRBJ1-2
clone size: NA
D gene: NA
CDR3 protein: CATREAVGAYHGYTF
CDR3 DNA: TGTGCCACGAGAGAGGCAGTGGGGGCATATCATGGCTACACCTTC

V gene: TRBV6-1
J gene: TRBJ1-2
clone size: NA
D gene: NA
CDR3 protein: CASSPFGRGYTF
CDR3 DNA: TGTGCCAGCAGTCCTTTCGGGAGAGGCTACACCTTC

V gene: TRBV6-2/TRBV6-3
J gene: TRBJ2-7
clone size: NA
D gene: TRBD2
CDR3 protein: CASSASGTSSYEQYF
CDR3 DNA: TGTGCCAGCAGTGCATCGGGGACTAGCTCCTACGAGCAGTACTTC